This T cell receptor (beta chain) appears in the sequencing data of a study of T-cell reconstitution after alpha-beta-depleted transplantation in children. TCRbeta library preparation incorporated unique molecular identifiers. TCRdb redid the calling of the PCR reads with MiXCR, one entry per CDR3 protein. The sample holds approximately 230,000 distinct CDR3 sequences, 25% seen once. Ten or more counts support this clonotype. V lost 4 bases and J 3 bases, leaving 9 bases between the germline ends. Germline values: CDR1 MNHEY, CDR2 SMNVEV (reference sequence). There are 13 residues in the CDR3. The starting material was PBMCs, obtained before TCRalphabeta/CD19-depleted stem cell transplant. This chain links TRBV27 with TRBJ1-2; TRBD1 is a possible D gene (5 bases). This receptor was identified in a girl under 10 years old with Fanconi anemia, due to receive a stem cell transplant. CDR3 nucleotide sequence: TGTGCCAGCAGTTCCCTAGGGGACTATGGCTACACCTTC. Residues: CASSSLGDYGYTF.